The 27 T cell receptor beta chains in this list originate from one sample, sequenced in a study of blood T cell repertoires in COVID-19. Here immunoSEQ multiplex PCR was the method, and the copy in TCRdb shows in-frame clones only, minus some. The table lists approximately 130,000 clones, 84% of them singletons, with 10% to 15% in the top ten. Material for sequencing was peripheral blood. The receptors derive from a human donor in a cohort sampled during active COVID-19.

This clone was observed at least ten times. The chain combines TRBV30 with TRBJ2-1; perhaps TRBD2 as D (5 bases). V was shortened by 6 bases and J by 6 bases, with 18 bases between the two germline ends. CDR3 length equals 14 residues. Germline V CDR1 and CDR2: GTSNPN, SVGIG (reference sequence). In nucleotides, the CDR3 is TGTGCCTGCCAAACGGGATTTATCGCCAATGAGCAGTTCTTC. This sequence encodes CACQTGFIANEQFF.

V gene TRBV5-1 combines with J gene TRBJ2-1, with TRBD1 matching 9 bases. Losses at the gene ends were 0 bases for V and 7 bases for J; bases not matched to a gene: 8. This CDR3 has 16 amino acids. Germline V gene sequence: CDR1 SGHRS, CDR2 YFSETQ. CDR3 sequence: CASSLDPGQGGNEQFF. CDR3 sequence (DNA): TGCGCCAGCAGCTTGGACCCGGGACAGGGAGGAAATGAGCAGTTCTTC.

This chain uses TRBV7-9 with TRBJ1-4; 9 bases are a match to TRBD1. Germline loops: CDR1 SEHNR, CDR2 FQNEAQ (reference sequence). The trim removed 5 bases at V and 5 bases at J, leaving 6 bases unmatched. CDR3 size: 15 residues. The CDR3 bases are TGTGCCAGCAGCCAACTTGGACAGGGGAATGAAAAACTGTTTTTT. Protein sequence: CASSQLGQGNEKLFF.

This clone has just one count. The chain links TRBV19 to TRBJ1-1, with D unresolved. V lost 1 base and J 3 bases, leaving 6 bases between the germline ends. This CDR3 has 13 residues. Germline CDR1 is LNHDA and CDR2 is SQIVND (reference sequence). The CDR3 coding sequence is TGTGCCAGTAGTATAGGAGAGTACACTGAAGCTTTCTTT. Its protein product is CASSIGEYTEAFF.

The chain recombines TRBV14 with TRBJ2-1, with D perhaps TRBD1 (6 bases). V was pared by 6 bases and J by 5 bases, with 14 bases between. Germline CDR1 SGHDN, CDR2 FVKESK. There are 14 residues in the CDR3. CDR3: CASSPVGANNEQFF. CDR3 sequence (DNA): TGTGCCAGCAGTCCCGTGGGGGCGAACAATGAGCAGTTCTTC.

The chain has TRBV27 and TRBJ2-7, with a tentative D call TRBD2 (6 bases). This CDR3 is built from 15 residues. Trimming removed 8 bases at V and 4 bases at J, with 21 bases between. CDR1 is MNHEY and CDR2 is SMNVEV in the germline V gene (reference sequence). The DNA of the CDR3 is TGTGCCAGCCGGGACTCCAAAGTAGGGCCATACGAGCAGTACTTC. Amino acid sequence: CASRDSKVGPYEQYF.

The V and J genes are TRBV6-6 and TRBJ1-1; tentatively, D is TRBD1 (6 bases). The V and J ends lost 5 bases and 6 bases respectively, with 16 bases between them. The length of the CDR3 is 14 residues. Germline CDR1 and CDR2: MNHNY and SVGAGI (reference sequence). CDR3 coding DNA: TGTGCCAGCAGTCTCGGACTGGGGGCGTCTGAAGCTTTCTTT. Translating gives CASSLGLGASEAFF.

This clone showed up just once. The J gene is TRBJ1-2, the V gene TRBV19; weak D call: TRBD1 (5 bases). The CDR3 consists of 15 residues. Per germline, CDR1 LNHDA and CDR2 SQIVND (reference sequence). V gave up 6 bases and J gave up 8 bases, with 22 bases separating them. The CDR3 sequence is CASSPAGQLAGGYTF. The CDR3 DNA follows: TGTGCCAGTAGCCCAGCAGGACAACTGGCGGGGGGCTACACCTTC.

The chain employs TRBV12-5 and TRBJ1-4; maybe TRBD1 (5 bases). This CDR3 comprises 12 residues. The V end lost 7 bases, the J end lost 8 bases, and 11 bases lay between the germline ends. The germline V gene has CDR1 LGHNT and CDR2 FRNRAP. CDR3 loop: CASALPGEKLFF. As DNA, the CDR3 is TGTGCTAGTGCCTTGCCAGGGGAAAAACTGTTTTTT.

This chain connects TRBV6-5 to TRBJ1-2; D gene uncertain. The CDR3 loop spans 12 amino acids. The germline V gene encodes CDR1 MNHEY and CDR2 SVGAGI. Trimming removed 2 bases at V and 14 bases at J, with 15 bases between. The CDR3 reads CASSYATGARTF. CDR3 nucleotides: TGTGCCAGCAGTTACGCGACGGGTGCTAGAACCTTC.

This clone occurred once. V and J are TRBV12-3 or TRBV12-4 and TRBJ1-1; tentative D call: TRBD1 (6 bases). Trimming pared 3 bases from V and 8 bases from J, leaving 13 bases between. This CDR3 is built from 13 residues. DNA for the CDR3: TGTGCCAGCAGTTTTGGGGGCGGAGGAGAAGCTTTCTTT. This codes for CASSFGGGGEAFF.

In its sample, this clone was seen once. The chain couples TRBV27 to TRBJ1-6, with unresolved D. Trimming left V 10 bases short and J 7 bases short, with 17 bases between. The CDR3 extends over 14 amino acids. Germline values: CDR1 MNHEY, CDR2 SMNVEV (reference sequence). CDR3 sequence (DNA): TGTGCCACCCGTCGATGGGCAGAAAATTCACCCCTCCACTTT. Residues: CATRRWAENSPLHF.

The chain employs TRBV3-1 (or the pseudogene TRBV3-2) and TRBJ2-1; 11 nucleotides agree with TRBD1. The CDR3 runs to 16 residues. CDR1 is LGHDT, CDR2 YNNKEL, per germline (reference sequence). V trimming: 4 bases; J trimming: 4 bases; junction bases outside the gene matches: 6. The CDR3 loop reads CASSPRTGGLYNEQFF. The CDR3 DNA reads TGTGCCAGCAGCCCCCGGACAGGGGGCCTTTACAATGAGCAGTTCTTC.

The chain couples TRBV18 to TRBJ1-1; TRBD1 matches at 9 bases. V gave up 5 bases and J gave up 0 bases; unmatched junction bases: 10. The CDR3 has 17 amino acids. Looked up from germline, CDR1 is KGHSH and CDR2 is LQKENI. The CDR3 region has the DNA TGTGCCAGCTCAACCACAGCCGGGACAGGGATGAACACTGAAGCTTTCTTT. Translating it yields CASSTTAGTGMNTEAFF.

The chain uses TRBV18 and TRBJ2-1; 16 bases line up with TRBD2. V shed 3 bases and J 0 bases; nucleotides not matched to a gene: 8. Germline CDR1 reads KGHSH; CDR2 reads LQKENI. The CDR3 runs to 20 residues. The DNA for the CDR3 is TGTGCCAGCTCACCTCAACCGGGACTAGCGGGGGGGCTCTCCTACAATGAGCAGTTCTTC. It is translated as CASSPQPGLAGGLSYNEQFF.

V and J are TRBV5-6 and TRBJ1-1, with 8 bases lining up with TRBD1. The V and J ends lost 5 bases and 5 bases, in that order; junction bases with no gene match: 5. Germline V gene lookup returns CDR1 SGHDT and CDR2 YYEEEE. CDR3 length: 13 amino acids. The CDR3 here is CASRRQGRTEAFF. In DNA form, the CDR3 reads TGTGCCAGCAGGCGACAGGGGAGGACTGAAGCTTTCTTT. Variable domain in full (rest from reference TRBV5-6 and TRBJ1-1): DAGVTQSPTHLIKTRGQQVTLRCSPKSGHDTVSWYQQALGQGPQFIFQYYEEEERQRGNFPDRFSGHQFPNYSSELNVNALLLGDSALYLCASRRQGRTEAFFGQGTRLTVV.

In DNA, the CDR3 is TGTGCCAGCAGTTACTCGAGCGGGTCGGGCTATGGCTACACCTTC. It translates to CASSYSSGSGYGYTF. The chain is built from TRBV6-5 and TRBJ1-2; the D is unclear. The V gene lost 0 bases and the J gene lost 4 bases, with 12 bases spanning the gap. Germline CDR1 reads MNHEY; CDR2 reads SVGAGI. The CDR3 sequence is 15 residues long.

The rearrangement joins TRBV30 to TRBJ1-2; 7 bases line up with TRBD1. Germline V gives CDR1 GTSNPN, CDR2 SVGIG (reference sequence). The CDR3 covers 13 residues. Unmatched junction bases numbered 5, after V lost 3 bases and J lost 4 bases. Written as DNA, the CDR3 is TGTGCCTGGAGCCCGGGACAGTTCTATGGCTACACCTTC. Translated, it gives CAWSPGQFYGYTF.

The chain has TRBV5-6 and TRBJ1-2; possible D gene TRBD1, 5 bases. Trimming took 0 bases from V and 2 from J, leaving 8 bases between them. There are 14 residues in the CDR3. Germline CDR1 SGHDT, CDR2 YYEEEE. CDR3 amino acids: CASSLGQGNYGYTF. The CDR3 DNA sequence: TGTGCCAGCAGCTTGGGGCAGGGAAACTATGGCTACACCTTC.

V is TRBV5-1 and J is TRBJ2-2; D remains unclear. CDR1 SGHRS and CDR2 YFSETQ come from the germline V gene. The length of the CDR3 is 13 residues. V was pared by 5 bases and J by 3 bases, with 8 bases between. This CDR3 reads CASRDGDTGELFF. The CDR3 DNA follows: TGCGCCAGCAGAGACGGAGACACCGGGGAGCTGTTTTTT.

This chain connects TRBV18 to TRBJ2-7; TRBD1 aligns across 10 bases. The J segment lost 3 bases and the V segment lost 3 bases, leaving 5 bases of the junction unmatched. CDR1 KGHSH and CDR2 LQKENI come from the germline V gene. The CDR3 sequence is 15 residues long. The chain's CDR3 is CASSPTGGNFYEQYF. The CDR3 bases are TGTGCCAGCTCACCGACAGGGGGCAATTTCTACGAGCAGTACTTC.

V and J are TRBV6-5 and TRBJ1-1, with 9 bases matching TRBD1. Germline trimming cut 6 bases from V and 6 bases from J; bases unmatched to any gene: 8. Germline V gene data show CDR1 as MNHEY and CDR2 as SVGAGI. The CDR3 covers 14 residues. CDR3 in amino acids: CASRGDRDFPEAFF. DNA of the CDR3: TGTGCCAGCAGGGGGGACAGGGACTTTCCTGAAGCTTTCTTT.

CDR3 region: CASRYGTGGDLSGNTIYF. In DNA, the CDR3 is TGTGCCAGCCGTTACGGGACAGGGGGCGATCTCTCTGGAAACACCATATATTTT. The chain is built from TRBV21-1 and TRBJ1-3; TRBD1, the D gene given by the table, was not confirmed from the DNA. TRBV21-1 is deemed a pseudogene. This CDR3 region has 18 residues.

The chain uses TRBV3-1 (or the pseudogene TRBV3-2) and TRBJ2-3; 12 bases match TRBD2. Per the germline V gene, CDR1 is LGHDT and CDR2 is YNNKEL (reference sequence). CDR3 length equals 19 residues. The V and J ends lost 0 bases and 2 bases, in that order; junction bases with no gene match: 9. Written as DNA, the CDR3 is TGTGCCAGCAGCCAAGACAGGACTAGCGGGGCCTACTACACAGATACGCAGTATTTT. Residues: CASSQDRTSGAYYTDTQYF.

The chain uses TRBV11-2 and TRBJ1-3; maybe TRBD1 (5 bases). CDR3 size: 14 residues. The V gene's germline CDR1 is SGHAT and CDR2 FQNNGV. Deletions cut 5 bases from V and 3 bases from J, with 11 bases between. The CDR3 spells CASSGGGVGNTIYF. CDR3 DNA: TGTGCCAGCAGCGGGGGAGGAGTTGGAAACACCATATATTTT.

CDR3 amino acids: CASNPDGGSTDTQYF. The CDR3 DNA sequence: TGTGCCAGCAACCCGGACGGGGGGAGTACAGATACGCAGTATTTT. This sequence joins TRBV5-4 and TRBJ2-3; the match to TRBD2 covers 7 bases. The length of the CDR3 is 15 residues. The germline V gene encodes CDR1 SGHNT and CDR2 YYREEE (reference sequence). V lost 6 bases to trimming and J lost 3 bases; unmatched junction nucleotides: 10.

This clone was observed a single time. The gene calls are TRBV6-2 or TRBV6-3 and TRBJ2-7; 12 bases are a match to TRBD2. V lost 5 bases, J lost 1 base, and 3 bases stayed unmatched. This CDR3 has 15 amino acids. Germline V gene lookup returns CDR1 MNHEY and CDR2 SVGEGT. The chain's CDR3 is CASSHGLAGSYEQYF. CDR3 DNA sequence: TGTGCCAGCAGTCACGGACTAGCGGGGTCCTACGAGCAGTACTTC.